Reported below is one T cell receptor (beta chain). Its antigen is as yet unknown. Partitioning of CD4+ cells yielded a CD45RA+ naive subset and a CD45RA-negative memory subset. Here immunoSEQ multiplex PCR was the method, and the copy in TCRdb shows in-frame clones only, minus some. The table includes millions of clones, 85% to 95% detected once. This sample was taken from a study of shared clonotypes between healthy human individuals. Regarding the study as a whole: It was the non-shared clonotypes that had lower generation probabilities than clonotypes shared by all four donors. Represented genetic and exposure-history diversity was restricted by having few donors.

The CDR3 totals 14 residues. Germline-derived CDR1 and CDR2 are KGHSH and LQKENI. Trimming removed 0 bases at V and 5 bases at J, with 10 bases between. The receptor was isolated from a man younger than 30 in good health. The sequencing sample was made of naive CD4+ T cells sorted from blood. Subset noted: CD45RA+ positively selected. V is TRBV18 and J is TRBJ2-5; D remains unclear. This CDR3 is CASSPPMQIETQYF. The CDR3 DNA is TGTGCCAGCTCACCACCCATGCAAATTGAGACCCAGTACTTC.